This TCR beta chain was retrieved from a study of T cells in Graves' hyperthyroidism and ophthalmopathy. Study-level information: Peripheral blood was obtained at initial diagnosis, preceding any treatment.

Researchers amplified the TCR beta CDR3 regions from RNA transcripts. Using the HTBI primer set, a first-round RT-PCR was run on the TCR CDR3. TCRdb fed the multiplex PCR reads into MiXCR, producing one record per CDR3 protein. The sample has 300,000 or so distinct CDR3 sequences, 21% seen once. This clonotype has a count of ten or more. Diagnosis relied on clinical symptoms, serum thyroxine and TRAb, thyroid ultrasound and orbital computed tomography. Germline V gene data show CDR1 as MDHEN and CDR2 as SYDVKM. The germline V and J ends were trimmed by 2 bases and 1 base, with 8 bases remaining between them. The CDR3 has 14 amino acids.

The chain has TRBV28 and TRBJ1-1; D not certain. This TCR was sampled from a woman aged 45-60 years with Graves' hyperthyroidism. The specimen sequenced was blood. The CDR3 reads CASSLRHKNTEAFF. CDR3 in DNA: TGTGCCAGCAGTTTAAGACATAAGAACACTGAAGCTTTCTTT.